The 24 T cell receptor beta chains listed next were all sequenced from one sample in a study of graft-versus-host responses after intestinal transplantation. Antigens for these TCRs are unknown. Only in-frame clones appear in the TCRdb table, and some are missing; sequencing was by immunoSEQ multiplex PCR. The sample has tens of thousands of clones, around 92% seen once; the top ten hold around 2.6%. The sample consisted of unstimulated CD8+ T cells sorted from spleen or lymph node cells, taken before intestinal transplant. Receptor source: a human donor who received an intestinal transplant.

The chain employs TRBV19 and TRBJ2-7; 8 bases map to TRBD1. Germline assignment: CDR1 LNHDA and CDR2 SQIVND (reference sequence). This CDR3 spans 15 amino acids. V dropped 3 bases and J dropped 0; count of bases not matched to a gene: 4. This chain's CDR3 is CASSISRGLSYEQYF. CDR3 DNA: TGTGCCAGTAGTATTTCCAGGGGGCTCTCCTACGAGCAGTACTTC.

This chain joins TRBV29-1 and TRBJ1-1, with D unresolved. The V end was cut by 5 bases, the J end by 4 bases, with 11 bases between. CDR3 size: 12 residues. Per germline, CDR1 SQVTM and CDR2 ANQGSEA. The CDR3 sequence is CSVLVRGTEAFF. In nucleotides, the CDR3 is TGCAGCGTTTTGGTGCGGGGCACTGAAGCTTTCTTT.

This rearrangement joins TRBV10-3 to TRBJ1-1, with 7 nucleotides matching TRBD1. Trimming cost V 11 bases and J 1 base; bases outside gene matches: 7. The CDR3 has 13 amino acids. Germline V gene data show CDR1 as ENHRY and CDR2 as SYGVKD. CDR3 nucleotide sequence: TGTGCCTCGGAGGGGGCGAGGAACACTGAAGCTTTCTTT. This codes for CASEGARNTEAFF.

This clone was detected once. V usage is TRBV5-1 and J usage is TRBJ2-1, with 8 bases matching TRBD1. Germline CDR1 reads SGHRS; CDR2 reads YFSETQ. The CDR3 has 17 amino acids. V lost 3 bases, J lost 8 bases, and 16 bases stayed unmatched. CDR3 coding DNA: TGCGCCAGCAGCTGGGAATCCAACAGGGGGATAAACGATGAGCAGTTCTTC. Protein product: CASSWESNRGINDEQFF.

The CDR3 nucleotides are TGTGCCAGCAGCTTGGGGGGACTAGCGGGAGTAGGGTACGAGCAGTACTTC. Protein: CASSLGGLAGVGYEQYF. The chain employs TRBV5-6 and TRBJ2-7; the match to TRBD2 covers 14 bases. Germline V lookup: CDR1 SGHDT, CDR2 YYEEEE. The CDR3 length is 17 residues. The J segment lost 4 bases and the V segment lost 0 bases, leaving 6 bases of the junction unmatched.

This clone was seen a handful of times. The chain uses TRBV6-4 and TRBJ2-2; possible D gene TRBD1, 5 bases. CDR1 is MRHNA, CDR2 SNTAGT, per germline. The V and J ends lost 0 bases and 0 bases respectively, with 11 bases between them. The CDR3 covers 17 residues. The CDR3 reads CASSDSKQGANTGELFF. CDR3 DNA sequence: TGTGCCAGCAGTGACTCGAAGCAGGGCGCGAACACCGGGGAGCTGTTTTTT.

The sample holds a few counts of this clone. The V and J genes are TRBV19 and TRBJ2-7, with D maybe TRBD1 (6 bases). The V end lost 11 bases, the J end lost 5 bases, and 13 bases lay between the germline ends. Germline V CDR1 and CDR2: LNHDA, SQIVND (reference sequence). This CDR3 is 11 amino acids long. The CDR3 protein is CAAGQGNEQYF. The DNA of the CDR3 is TGTGCCGCCGGGCAGGGGAACGAGCAGTACTTC.

The chain joins TRBV13 to TRBJ2-1; TRBD2 matches at 14 bases. The length of the CDR3 is 15 residues. Per the germline V gene, CDR1 is PRHDT and CDR2 is FYEKMQ (reference sequence). Germline trimming cut 5 bases from V and 10 bases from J; bases unmatched to any gene: 7. The CDR3, as DNA: TGTGCCAGCAGCCCTCGACTAGCGGGGGGGCGAGAGCAGTTCTTC. Translation gives CASSPRLAGGREQFF.

The chain couples TRBV29-1 to TRBJ2-7; the D is unclear. Germline CDR1 and CDR2: SQVTM and ANQGSEA. Trimming left V 4 bases short and J 6 bases short, with 13 bases between. The CDR3 has 12 amino acids. CDR3 nucleotides: TGCAGCGTTGGGGCACTGGGCTTCGAGCAGTACTTC. Residues: CSVGALGFEQYF.

J is TRBJ2-7 and V is TRBV5-1, with 10 bases that match TRBD2. This CDR3 comprises 14 residues. Germline CDR1 is SGHRS and CDR2 is YFSETQ. Trimming at V came to 0 bases and at J to 5 bases, leaving 2 bases not matched to a gene. The CDR3 bases are TGCGCCAGCAGCTTGGCGGGGACTAGCGACGAGCAGTACTTC. Amino acid sequence: CASSLAGTSDEQYF.

This clone was found once. The chain couples TRBV30 to TRBJ2-2, with D perhaps matching TRBD1 (6 bases). CDR1 GTSNPN and CDR2 SVGIG come from the germline V gene (reference sequence). CDR3 length: 14 residues. Trimming removed 0 bases at V and 7 bases at J, with 12 bases between. CDR3 bases: TGTGCCTGGAGTGTACTAAGGGGGATCGGGGAGCTGTTTTTT. This sequence encodes CAWSVLRGIGELFF. Drawing the rest from reference TRBV30 and TRBJ2-2, the complete variable domain is SQTIHQWPATLVQPVGSPLSLECTVEGTSNPNLYWYRQAAGRGLQLLFYSVGIGQISSEVPQNLSASRPQDRQFILSSKKLLLSDSGFYLCAWSVLRGIGELFFGEGSRLTVL.

The chain has TRBV6-1 and TRBJ1-6; unclear D gene. The CDR3 runs 15 residues. Trimming removed 7 bases from V and 11 bases from J, with 21 bases in between. Germline V lookup: CDR1 MNHNS, CDR2 SASEGT. CDR3 loop: CASTPLRFGLTPLHF. The CDR3 nucleotides are TGTGCCAGCACCCCCCTTCGCTTCGGGTTGACACCCCTCCACTTT.

The gene calls are TRBV6-5 and TRBJ1-1; 9 positions agree with TRBD1. V trimming: 7 bases; J trimming: 4 bases; junction bases outside the gene matches: 7. There are 14 residues in the CDR3. Looked up from germline, CDR1 is MNHEY and CDR2 is SVGAGI. This chain's CDR3 is CASTFGTGFTEAFF. Here the CDR3 DNA reads TGTGCCAGCACCTTCGGGACAGGGTTCACTGAAGCTTTCTTT.

The chain couples TRBV25-1 to TRBJ2-1; D call uncertain. V dropped 2 bases and J dropped 2 bases, with 10 bases sitting between them. The CDR3 loop spans 15 amino acids. Germline V gene lookup returns CDR1 MGHDK and CDR2 SYGVNS. CDR3 coding DNA: TGTGCCAGCAGTGAAGAGCACAGTCCCTACAATGAGCAGTTCTTC. The encoded protein is CASSEEHSPYNEQFF.

The chain is built from TRBV5-8 and TRBJ2-1, with TRBD2 matching over 10 bases. The V and J ends lost 1 base and 8 bases, in that order; junction bases with no gene match: 3. From germline, CDR1 is SGHTS and CDR2 YDEGEE. The CDR3 length is 14 residues. CDR3 DNA sequence: TGTGCCAGCAGCTTGCTAGCGGGGGCCCATGAGCAGTTCTTC. The encoded protein is CASSLLAGAHEQFF.

CDR3: CASSAGDTDTQYF. The DNA for the CDR3 is TGTGCCAGCAGTGCGGGGGACACAGATACGCAGTATTTT. The chain recombines TRBV6-4 with TRBJ2-3; TRBD2 might be the D (6 bases). This CDR3 spans 13 amino acids. V lost 4 bases and J lost 2, with 7 bases in between. CDR1 and CDR2 (germline): MRHNA, SNTAGT.

The chain combines TRBV19 with TRBJ2-1; D unclear. Germline V gene sequence: CDR1 LNHDA, CDR2 SQIVND (reference sequence). V lost 7 bases and J lost 4, with 17 bases in between. This CDR3 is 15 amino acids long. The CDR3 is CASTPPSSYYNEQFF. In DNA, the CDR3 is TGTGCCAGTACCCCCCCGTCGAGCTATTACAATGAGCAGTTCTTC.

The chain recombines TRBV19 with TRBJ2-3; 13 nucleotides line up with TRBD2. Trimming at V came to 3 bases and at J to 7 bases, leaving 4 bases not matched to a gene. The CDR3 extends over 15 amino acids. Germline-derived CDR1 and CDR2 are LNHDA and SQIVND (reference sequence). CDR3 sequence reads: CASSMTSGGPNTQYF. CDR3 in DNA: TGTGCCAGTAGTATGACTAGCGGGGGGCCAAATACGCAGTATTTT. The full variable domain, completed using reference TRBV19 and TRBJ2-3, is DGGITQSPKYLFRKEGQNVTLSCEQNLNHDAMYWYRQDPGQGLRLIYYSQIVNDFQKGDIAEGYSVSREKKESFPLTVTSAQKNPTAFYLCASSMTSGGPNTQYFGPGTRLTVL.

The chain employs TRBV28 and TRBJ1-1; maybe TRBD1 (5 bases). Trimming left V 5 bases short and J 5 bases short, with 12 bases between. CDR1 is MDHEN and CDR2 is SYDVKM in the germline V gene. The CDR3 is 13 amino acids. CDR3 in amino acids: CASSTMTETEAFF. The CDR3 nucleotides are TGTGCCAGCAGTACTATGACAGAAACTGAAGCTTTCTTT.

The chain links TRBV7-8 to TRBJ2-7; 9 positions agree with TRBD1. The CDR3 spans 15 residues. Germline CDR1 reads SGHVS; CDR2 reads FQNEAQ. With 4 bases clipped from V and 6 bases from J, the junction kept 10 bases outside the gene matches. In nucleotides, the CDR3 is TGTGCCAGCAGCTCGTCCGGGACAGGGCTGGGCGAGCAGTACTTC. This gives the protein CASSSSGTGLGEQYF.

The chain carries TRBV28 and TRBJ2-1; 7 bases are shared with TRBD1. Germline V gene data show CDR1 as MDHEN and CDR2 as SYDVKM. With 3 bases clipped from V and 0 bases from J, the junction kept 8 bases outside the gene matches. The CDR3 consists of 17 residues. The CDR3, as DNA: TGTGCCAGCAGTTTTAGCAGGACAGGCCGCTCCTACAATGAGCAGTTCTTC. Translation: CASSFSRTGRSYNEQFF.

The V and J genes are TRBV13 and TRBJ1-2; TRBD1 might be the D (5 bases). The CDR3 spans 15 residues. Trimming removed 3 bases at V and 0 bases at J, with 11 bases between. CDR1 is PRHDT and CDR2 is FYEKMQ in the germline V gene (reference sequence). CDR3 sequence: CASSLEGLTNYGYTF. The CDR3 DNA reads as TGTGCCAGCAGCTTGGAGGGGTTAACTAACTATGGCTACACCTTC.

Notes on this clone: An end of the junction does not agree with germline; a read error may underlie this. V is TRBV7-7 and J is TRBJ2-1; 11 positions agree with TRBD1. CDR3 length: 15 residues. The V gene's germline CDR1 is SSHAT and CDR2 FNYEAQ (reference sequence). The CDR3 DNA is TGTGCTAGCAGCGCCGGGACAGGGGGGTTCAATGAGCAGTTCTTC. Encoded protein: CASSAGTGGFNEQFF.

This rearrangement joins TRBV28 to TRBJ2-7, with D perhaps matching TRBD2 (10 bases). Per the germline V gene, CDR1 is MDHEN and CDR2 is SYDVKM. V was cut by 5 bases and J by 11 bases, with 28 bases left in between. This CDR3 is 16 amino acids long. CDR3 amino acids: CASSHGTGMLAGEEYF. DNA for the CDR3: TGTGCCAGCAGTCACGGGACAGGGATGCTAGCGGGAGAAGAGTACTTC.